What follows describes a single TCR beta chain. The data are from a study of control samples from healthy donors and cancer patients. The data were produced by immunoSEQ multiplex PCR, yet TCRdb's version contains in-frame clones alone and is incomplete. The table shows approximately 160,000 clones, with about nine tenths occurring only once. V was cut by 0 bases and J by 9 bases, with 10 bases left in between. Germline V CDR1 and CDR2: SGHRS, YFSETQ. The CDR3 consists of 13 residues. Sequencing was done on a sample of blood. This chain joins TRBV5-1 and TRBJ1-5, with D tentatively TRBD1 (5 bases). This clonotype originated in a woman in her thirties or forties in good health. CDR3 amino acids: CASSLAGGSPQHF. The CDR3 DNA follows: TGCGCCAGCAGCTTGGCCGGGGGTTCGCCCCAGCATTTT.